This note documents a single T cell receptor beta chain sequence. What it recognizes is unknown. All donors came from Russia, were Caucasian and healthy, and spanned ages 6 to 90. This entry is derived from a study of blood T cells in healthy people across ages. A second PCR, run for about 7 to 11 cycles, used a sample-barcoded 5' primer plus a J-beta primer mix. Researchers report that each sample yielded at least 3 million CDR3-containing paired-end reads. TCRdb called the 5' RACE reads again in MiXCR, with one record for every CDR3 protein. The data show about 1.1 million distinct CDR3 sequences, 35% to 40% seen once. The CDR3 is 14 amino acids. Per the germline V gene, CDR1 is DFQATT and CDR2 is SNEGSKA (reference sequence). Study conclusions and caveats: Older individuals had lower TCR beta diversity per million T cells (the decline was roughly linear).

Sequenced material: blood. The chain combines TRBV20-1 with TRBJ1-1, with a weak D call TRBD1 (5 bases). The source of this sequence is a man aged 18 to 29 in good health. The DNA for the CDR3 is TGCAGCGCCCTGGGGCAGGGACCGAACACTGAAGCTTTCTTT. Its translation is CSALGQGPNTEAFF.